These 14 T cell receptor beta chains originate from one sample sequenced in a study of CD8 T cells in Susac syndrome. RNA, at roughly 0.45 to 1 ug, was reverse transcribed with random hexamers. MiXCR, applied by TCRdb to the immunoSEQ multiplex PCR reads, yields one record per CDR3 protein. The table records about 400,000 distinct CDR3 sequences, around 85% of them present only once. The sequencing sample was made of CD8+ T cells from PBMCs. These receptors came from a human donor with multiple sclerosis.

Note on this clonotype: Sequence at one end of the junction differs from germline and may be a read error. The chain has TRBV20-1 and TRBJ2-2; D might be TRBD1 (6 bases). The germline CDR1 and CDR2 sequences are DFQATT and SNEGSKA (reference sequence). The CDR3 has 13 amino acids. In nucleotides, the CDR3 is TGCAGTGCTTTGGGGGCGAACACCGGGGAGCTGCTTTTT. Protein sequence: CSALGANTGELLF.

This clonotype was recorded only once. The rearrangement joins TRBV11-3 to TRBJ2-2; D might be TRBD2 (6 bases). The CDR3 is 14 residues long. Between the trimmed V and J ends, which lost 3 bases and 7 bases, there was a span of 12 bases. Germline V CDR1 and CDR2: SGHNT, YENEEA. CDR3 coding DNA: TGTGCCAGCAGCTTTCGGCGGGATAGCGGGGAGCTGTTTTTT. It is translated as CASSFRRDSGELFF.

The chain uses TRBV29-1 and TRBJ2-3; D is ambiguous. The CDR3 loop spans 10 amino acids. CDR1 SQVTM and CDR2 ANQGSEA come from the germline V gene. The V gene lost 3 bases and the J gene lost 6 bases, with 4 bases spanning the gap. The CDR3 reads CSVDRDTQYF. The DNA of the CDR3 is TGCAGCGTTGACCGGGATACGCAGTATTTT.

Written as DNA, the CDR3 is TGTGCCAGCGGCAACTACGAGCAGTACTTC. This translates into CASGNYEQYF. The rearrangement uses TRBV28 and TRBJ2-7; D not certain. The germline V gene has CDR1 MDHEN and CDR2 SYDVKM. V was shortened by 8 bases and J by 3 bases, with 5 bases between the two germline ends. The CDR3 runs 10 residues.

The chain has TRBV7-9 and TRBJ2-4; 9 nucleotides match TRBD1. The junction had 12 bases not matched to a gene; V was cut back by 4 bases and J by 8 bases. Germline lookup yields CDR1 SEHNR and CDR2 FQNEAQ (reference sequence). The CDR3 has 16 amino acids. The CDR3 sequence: CASSSDLLDRGDIQYF. DNA of the CDR3: TGTGCCAGCAGCTCCGACTTACTTGACAGGGGGGACATTCAGTACTTC.

The chain combines TRBV7-7 with TRBJ2-5; 8 bases fit TRBD2. The germline V gene encodes CDR1 SSHAT and CDR2 FNYEAQ (reference sequence). CDR3 length equals 17 residues. The V and J ends lost 1 base and 5 bases, in that order; junction bases with no gene match: 12. CDR3 region: CASSLVDGGAPQETQYF. The DNA for the CDR3 is TGTGCCAGCAGCTTAGTCGACGGGGGGGCGCCCCAGGAGACCCAGTACTTC.

The V gene is TRBV25-1, the J gene TRBJ2-1; D is ambiguous. V was clipped by 0 bases and J by 10 bases, with 13 bases between them. Germline values: CDR1 MGHDK, CDR2 SYGVNS. The CDR3 runs 14 residues. CDR3 in DNA: TGTGCCAGCAGTGAATATTCCTTAACGGACGAGCAGTTCTTC. It encodes CASSEYSLTDEQFF.

The chain combines TRBV6-5 with TRBJ2-2; D possibly matches TRBD1 or TRBD2 (10 bases each). The CDR3 is made up of 20 amino acids. The V and J ends lost 4 bases and 6 bases respectively, with 30 bases between them. Germline CDR1 reads MNHEY; CDR2 reads SVGAGI. The CDR3: CASSSTGGWLAGEWAGELFF. In nucleotides, the CDR3 is TGTGCCAGCAGTTCGACAGGGGGCTGGCTAGCGGGAGAATGGGCCGGGGAGCTGTTTTTT.

This clonotype was seen a few times. The chain recombines TRBV6-5 with TRBJ1-2; D unresolved. This CDR3 has 14 amino acids. V gave up 3 bases and J gave up 5 bases, with 13 bases separating them. The germline V gene has CDR1 MNHEY and CDR2 SVGAGI. The CDR3 nucleotides read TGTGCCAGCAGTTATTCAGATAGCCCATATGGCTACACCTTC. Its protein product is CASSYSDSPYGYTF.

The chain has TRBV29-1 and TRBJ2-7; D might be TRBD1 (5 bases). V was shortened by 4 bases and J by 2 bases, with 12 bases between the two germline ends. CDR3 size: 13 residues. The V gene's germline CDR1 is SQVTM and CDR2 ANQGSEA. The DNA for the CDR3 is TGCAGCGTTGCCCGGACACTTACCTACGAGCAGTACTTC. Translating it yields CSVARTLTYEQYF.

This sequence joins TRBV27 and TRBJ1-1, with D unresolved. The CDR3 spans 15 residues. Trimming took 5 bases from V and 0 from J, leaving 13 bases between them. Germline assignment: CDR1 MNHEY and CDR2 SMNVEV (reference sequence). This CDR3 reads CASSSQSRVNTEAFF. CDR3 bases: TGTGCCAGCAGTAGTCAAAGTAGAGTGAACACTGAAGCTTTCTTT.

This clonotype was counted a few times. J is TRBJ2-6 and V is TRBV6-4, with 10 nucleotides matching TRBD2. Germline CDR1 reads MRHNA; CDR2 reads SNTAGT. This CDR3 spans 17 amino acids. The ends lost 0 bases at V and 1 base at J; junction bases unmatched: 0. DNA for the CDR3: TGTGCCAGCAGTGACTCGACTAGCGGGTCTGGGGCCAACGTCCTGACTTTC. Translation gives CASSDSTSGSGANVLTF.

The chain uses TRBV27 and TRBJ2-3; 9 positions agree with TRBD2. CDR1 and CDR2 (germline): MNHEY, SMNVEV (reference sequence). Unmatched junction bases numbered 9, after V lost 6 bases and J lost 2 bases. CDR3 length equals 16 residues. CDR3 protein: CASSPLIAGVTDTQYF. CDR3 sequence (DNA): TGTGCCAGCAGCCCTTTAATAGCGGGAGTCACAGATACGCAGTATTTT.

The chain has TRBV27 and TRBJ2-2; D not certain. Germline CDR1 and CDR2: MNHEY and SMNVEV (reference sequence). V gave up 6 bases and J gave up 6 bases, with 8 bases separating them. There are 12 residues in the CDR3. The CDR3 DNA is TGTGCCAGCAGATCGAATTCCGGGGAGCTGTTTTTT. Protein: CASRSNSGELFF.